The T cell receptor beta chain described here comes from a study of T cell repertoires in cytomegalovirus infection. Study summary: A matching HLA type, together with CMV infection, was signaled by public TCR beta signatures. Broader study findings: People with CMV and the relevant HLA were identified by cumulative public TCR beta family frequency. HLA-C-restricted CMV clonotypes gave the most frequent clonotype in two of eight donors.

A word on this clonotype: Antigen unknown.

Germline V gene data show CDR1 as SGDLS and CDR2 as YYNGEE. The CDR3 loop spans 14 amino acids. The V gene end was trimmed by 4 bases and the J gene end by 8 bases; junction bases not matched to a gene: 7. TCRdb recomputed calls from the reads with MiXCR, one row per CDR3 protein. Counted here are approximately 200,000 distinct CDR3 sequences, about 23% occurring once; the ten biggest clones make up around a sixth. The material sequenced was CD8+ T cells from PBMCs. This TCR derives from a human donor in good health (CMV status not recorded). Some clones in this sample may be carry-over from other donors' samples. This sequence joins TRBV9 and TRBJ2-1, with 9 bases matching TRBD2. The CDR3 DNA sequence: TGTGCCAGCAGCCCGGGACTAGCTCTGGATGAGCAGTTCTTC. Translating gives CASSPGLALDEQFF.